This TCR beta chain is from a study of OX40 agonist ivuxolimab in advanced cancers. Study-level information: People in dose escalation had one of these cancers: hepatocellular carcinoma, melanoma, renal cell or head and neck cancer. Treatment received earlier with anti-PD-1, anti-PD-L1 or anti-CTLA-4 agents was allowed, and under 50% had some.

This CDR3 is built from 13 residues. The V gene's germline CDR1 is SSHAT and CDR2 FNYEAQ (reference sequence). The method was immunoSEQ multiplex PCR; TCRdb's version includes in-frame clones alone and lacks a portion of them. The table has about 94,000 clones, around 87% seen once. A note on this clone: One end of the junction fails to match germline, which may point to a read error.

V is TRBV7-7 and J is TRBJ2-1; tentatively, D is TRBD1 (6 bases). The sequencing used CD4+ or CD8+ T cells sorted from blood, collected in a trial of the OX40 agonist ivuxolimab. The TCR was taken from an adult with an advanced solid tumor such as melanoma, head and neck, liver or kidney cancer. CDR3 protein: CASSPGAGNEQFF. The CDR3, as DNA: TGTGCTAGCAGCCCAGGGGCGGGCAATGAGCAGTTCTTC.